This TCR beta chain originates from a study of blood T cell repertoires in COVID-19. For the study at large: Donors in the United States, Italy and Spain gave samples during acute or convalescent COVID-19. Nucleic acid was either cDNA or gDNA, and it came from T cells, B-cell-depleted T cells, or PBMCs.

The CDR3 loop spans 17 amino acids. Trimming removed 8 bases at V and 5 bases at J, with 26 bases between. CDR1 is MDHEN and CDR2 is SYDVKM in the germline V gene. In assigning cohorts, the study relied on participant-reported clinical history. Recovered status applied to Cohort 3 donors who had two consecutive negative PCRs. It also applied to those with clearance or with symptom resolution. Sequenced by immunoSEQ multiplex PCR; TCRdb stores in-frame clones only, minus some. The table has over 150,000 clones, roughly 80% seen once; the top ten hold roughly 10%. The origin of this receptor is a middle-aged man who had recovered from COVID-19. The rearrangement joins TRBV28 to TRBJ2-3; D possibly corresponds to TRBD2 (5 bases). The sequenced sample was PBMCs or T cells enriched from blood (not recorded which). The CDR3 protein is CASARGPLFGIKDTQYF. CDR3 coding DNA: TGTGCCAGCGCACGGGGTCCCCTTTTTGGAATAAAAGATACGCAGTATTTT.